The 19 T cell receptor beta chains reported below all come from one sample, sequenced in a study of blood T cell repertoires in COVID-19. Sequencing used immunoSEQ multiplex PCR; TCRdb keeps in-frame clones, though not all of them. The sample contains 110,000 to 150,000 clones, 85% to 90% of which appear only once. Sequenced sample: PBMCs or T cells enriched from blood (not recorded which). The receptors shown here come from a man aged 55 to 70 who had recovered from COVID-19.

This chain uses TRBV9 with TRBJ1-2, with TRBD1 matching over 7 bases. This CDR3 has 15 residues. The germline gives CDR1 SGDLS, CDR2 YYNGEE. Losses at the gene ends were 2 bases for V and 5 bases for J; bases not matched to a gene: 9. CDR3 coding DNA: TGTGCCAGCAGCGTCCGGGACAGAGTTTTTTATGGCTACACCTTC. It specifies CASSVRDRVFYGYTF.

This clone was counted between two and nine times. V usage is TRBV18 and J usage is TRBJ1-4; 9 nucleotides line up with TRBD1. CDR1 and CDR2 from the germline V gene are KGHSH and LQKENI. Losses at the gene ends were 3 bases for V and 0 bases for J; bases not matched to a gene: 2. The CDR3 loop spans 16 amino acids. CDR3: CASSPRTGATNEKLFF. CDR3 DNA: TGTGCCAGCTCACCCCGGACAGGGGCAACTAATGAAAAACTGTTTTTT. The full variable domain, rest sourced from reference TRBV18 and TRBJ1-4, is NAGVMQNPRHLVRRRGQEARLRCSPMKGHSHVYWYRQLPEEGLKFMVYLQKENIIDESGMPKERFSAEFPKEGPSILRIQQVVRGDSAAYFCASSPRTGATNEKLFFGSGTQLSVL.

The chain carries TRBV5-4 and TRBJ1-1, with 7 bases that match TRBD1. The CDR3 length is 15 residues. The V gene end was trimmed by 5 bases and the J gene end by 2 bases; junction bases not matched to a gene: 9. The germline V gene has CDR1 SGHNT and CDR2 YYREEE (reference sequence). The CDR3 loop is CASSSEGTANTEAFF. The CDR3 nucleotides are TGTGCCAGCAGTTCGGAGGGGACAGCCAACACTGAAGCTTTCTTT.

The rearrangement uses TRBV11-2 and TRBJ2-7, with a tentative D call TRBD2 (5 bases). CDR3 length: 15 residues. The germline V gene encodes CDR1 SGHAT and CDR2 FQNNGV. V gave up 6 bases and J gave up 4 bases, with 19 bases separating them. This chain's CDR3 is CASSTSSGAQYEQYF. The DNA of the CDR3 is TGTGCCAGCAGTACTAGTTCCGGAGCGCAGTACGAGCAGTACTTC.

The chain combines TRBV7-3 with TRBJ2-3; tentative D call: TRBD2 (6 bases). CDR1 is SGHTA, CDR2 FQGTGA, per germline. Trimming left V 0 bases short and J 1 base short, with 11 bases between. The CDR3 covers 16 residues. The chain's CDR3 is CASSLTFAGRTDTQYF. The CDR3 DNA sequence: TGTGCCAGCAGCTTAACGTTCGCGGGGCGCACAGATACGCAGTATTTT.

The rearrangement uses TRBV19 and TRBJ1-3, with D perhaps TRBD1 (6 bases). CDR3 length equals 16 residues. The V gene's germline CDR1 is LNHDA and CDR2 SQIVND (reference sequence). Trimming pared 6 bases from V and 3 bases from J, leaving 18 bases between. This CDR3 is CASRDLRGSYGNTIYF. The CDR3 DNA follows: TGTGCCAGTAGGGATCTCAGGGGTTCGTATGGAAACACCATATATTTT.

The chain employs TRBV2 and TRBJ1-3; a possible D gene is TRBD1 (6 bases). Germline CDR1 is SNHLY and CDR2 is FYNNEI. The V end was cut by 5 bases, the J end by 2 bases, with 13 bases between. CDR3 length: 15 residues. The CDR3 is CASSSTGPPGNTIYF. The CDR3 DNA is TGTGCCAGCAGTTCAACAGGGCCCCCTGGAAACACCATATATTTT.

V is TRBV28 and J is TRBJ2-6, with D tentatively TRBD2 (5 bases). Trimming removed 5 bases at V and 2 bases at J, with 13 bases between. The CDR3 consists of 16 residues. Germline V gene sequence: CDR1 MDHEN, CDR2 SYDVKM. This chain's CDR3 is CASSAFARAGANVLTF. Written as DNA, the CDR3 is TGTGCCAGCAGTGCCTTCGCGAGGGCTGGGGCCAACGTCCTGACTTTC.

The rearrangement links TRBV15 to TRBJ1-5; D is unresolved. Germline V lookup: CDR1 LNHNV, CDR2 YYDKDF (reference sequence). The CDR3 is 14 residues long. V dropped 1 base and J dropped 6 bases, with 10 bases sitting between them. CDR3 residues: CATSRGGSGQPQHF. In nucleotides, the CDR3 is TGTGCCACCAGCAGAGGAGGTTCTGGTCAGCCCCAGCATTTT.

The genes are TRBV25-1 and TRBJ2-2; D might be TRBD2 (6 bases). The germline gives CDR1 MGHDK, CDR2 SYGVNS. Trimming took off 4 bases at V and 5 bases at J, with 17 bases between the two ends. This CDR3 is 16 amino acids long. CDR3 protein: CASSARPSGGTGELFF. CDR3 coding DNA: TGTGCCAGCAGTGCTCGACCCTCCGGGGGTACCGGGGAGCTGTTTTTT.

V gene TRBV25-1 combines with J gene TRBJ1-3, with 9 bases lining up with TRBD1. Germline V gives CDR1 MGHDK, CDR2 SYGVNS. V dropped 5 bases and J dropped 0; count of bases not matched to a gene: 8. The CDR3 is 17 residues long. The CDR3 region has the DNA TGTGCCAGCAGTCTAAGTGGGACAGGGACCTCTGGAAACACCATATATTTT. Residues: CASSLSGTGTSGNTIYF.

The chain has TRBV15 and TRBJ1-5; D gene ambiguous. The V gene lost 0 bases and the J gene lost 1 base, with 10 bases spanning the gap. The CDR3 has 16 amino acids. CDR1 LNHNV and CDR2 YYDKDF come from the germline V gene (reference sequence). CDR3 nucleotide sequence: TGTGCCACCAGCAGAGATCTTTTGCGGAGCAATCAGCCCCAGCATTTT. Protein sequence: CATSRDLLRSNQPQHF.

This chain connects TRBV29-1 to TRBJ2-7; D not certain. With 5 bases removed from V and 1 base from J, the gap between germline ends came to 6 bases. Germline V lookup: CDR1 SQVTM, CDR2 ANQGSEA. The CDR3 covers 11 residues. This CDR3 reads CSVRSSYEQYF. CDR3 nucleotides: TGCAGCGTTCGGTCTTCCTACGAGCAGTACTTC.

The genes are TRBV5-6 and TRBJ2-3; 7 bases are shared with TRBD2. After removal of 1 base from V and 0 bases from J, the junction contained 8 bases not matched to a gene. The CDR3 is made up of 17 amino acids. Germline loops: CDR1 SGHDT, CDR2 YYEEEE. This CDR3 is CASSLKPSGASTDTQYF. The CDR3 region has the DNA TGTGCCAGCAGCTTGAAGCCCAGCGGGGCTAGCACAGATACGCAGTATTTT.

The chain has TRBV28 and TRBJ1-5, with D possibly being TRBD1 (5 bases). Trimming left V 3 bases short and J 5 bases short, with 11 bases between. CDR3 size: 14 residues. Germline lookup yields CDR1 MDHEN and CDR2 SYDVKM. CDR3 sequence: CASSLDIKYQPQHF. CDR3 coding DNA: TGTGCCAGCAGTTTGGACATTAAGTATCAGCCCCAGCATTTT.

The rearrangement links TRBV7-9 to TRBJ2-5; D perhaps matches TRBD2 (6 bases). CDR1 is SEHNR, CDR2 FQNEAQ, per germline (reference sequence). The V gene lost 2 bases and the J gene lost 5 bases, with 9 bases spanning the gap. CDR3 length: 13 residues. CDR3 DNA sequence: TGTGCCAGCAGCTTAAACGGGGGTGAGACCCAGTACTTC. Residues: CASSLNGGETQYF.

The chain combines TRBV5-4 with TRBJ2-6; 12 nucleotides align to TRBD1. Germline CDR1 is SGHNT and CDR2 is YYREEE (reference sequence). The CDR3 consists of 18 residues. Trimming removed 4 bases from V and 2 bases from J; junction bases left unmatched: 7. The CDR3 is CASSHRGQGAPGANVLTF. As DNA, the CDR3 is TGTGCCAGCAGCCATCGGGGACAGGGGGCGCCTGGGGCCAACGTCCTGACTTTC.

This clone is a singleton in its sample. This chain joins TRBV13 and TRBJ1-3; D may be TRBD1 (6 bases). Trimming cost V 1 base and J 0 bases, with 7 bases left between them. Germline V gene data show CDR1 as PRHDT and CDR2 as FYEKMQ (reference sequence). CDR3 size: 15 residues. CDR3 coding DNA: TGTGCCAGCAGCTTAGTCAGGGGCTCTGGAAACACCATATATTTT. Amino acid sequence: CASSLVRGSGNTIYF.

V gene TRBV19 combines with J gene TRBJ1-1; no definite D call. The germline gives CDR1 LNHDA, CDR2 SQIVND (reference sequence). CDR3 length: 14 residues. V shed 0 bases and J shed 0 bases, with 5 bases lying between them. CDR3 sequence: CASSIETVNTEAFF. Written as DNA, the CDR3 is TGTGCCAGTAGTATAGAAACGGTGAACACTGAAGCTTTCTTT.